This TCR beta chain was documented in a study of T cell responses to AZD1222 COVID-19 vaccine. The study's findings and limits: Nearly half of the spike-specific TCRs reportedly recognize variant regions that carry no mutations. Among vaccine-associated CD4 TCRs, coverage spanned spike, with dominance at 160-218 and 743-854.

This CDR3 comprises 17 residues. Using immunoSEQ multiplex PCR, the repertoire was profiled, and TCRdb retains in-frame clones only, with some absent. The sample lists some 120,000 clones; 85% to 90% were seen once. This clone occurred once. Its antigen remains unidentified. Specimen: peripheral blood, collected on day 0 of AZD1222 vaccination. The V call is TRBV21-1, the J call TRBJ2-1; the table gives TRBD2 as D, unverified against the DNA. TRBV21-1 is deemed a pseudogene. The sequence derives from an adult in good health. The CDR3: CASSKRGSGFSYNEQFF. In nucleotides, the CDR3 is TGTGCCAGCAGCAAACGTGGTTCGGGATTCTCCTACAATGAGCAGTTCTTC.